This record looks at one T cell receptor beta chain sequence and its context. Its antigen remains unidentified. Clones were sequenced by immunoSEQ multiplex PCR, and TCRdb holds only the in-frame ones, with some missing. In the table there are 100,000 to 150,000 clones, 90% to 97% of which are singletons. The sample originates from a study of cytomegalovirus exposure and HLA in healthy donors. Study details: It was reported in a later analysis that the same platform had been used for the approximately 110 validation repertoires as for the 550 to 700 first-cohort repertoires.

Whole-study findings and limits: A few CMV-associated chains proved CMV antigen-specific in vitro. Among TCR beta chains, those listed as cytomegalovirus-associated numbered around 160.

The TCR originated in a man younger than 35 in good health and CMV-seronegative. The sample consisted of PBMCs.

CDR3 sequence (DNA): TGTGCCAGCAGCCAATCGGCTAGCGGACCCTACAATGAGCAGTTCTTC. Protein product: CASSQSASGPYNEQFF. The chain combines TRBV16 with TRBJ2-1, with 7 positions matching TRBD2. J was trimmed by 2 bases and V by 0 bases; bases with no gene match: 4. The CDR3 extends over 16 amino acids. The germline CDR1 and CDR2 sequences are KGHSY and FQNENV.